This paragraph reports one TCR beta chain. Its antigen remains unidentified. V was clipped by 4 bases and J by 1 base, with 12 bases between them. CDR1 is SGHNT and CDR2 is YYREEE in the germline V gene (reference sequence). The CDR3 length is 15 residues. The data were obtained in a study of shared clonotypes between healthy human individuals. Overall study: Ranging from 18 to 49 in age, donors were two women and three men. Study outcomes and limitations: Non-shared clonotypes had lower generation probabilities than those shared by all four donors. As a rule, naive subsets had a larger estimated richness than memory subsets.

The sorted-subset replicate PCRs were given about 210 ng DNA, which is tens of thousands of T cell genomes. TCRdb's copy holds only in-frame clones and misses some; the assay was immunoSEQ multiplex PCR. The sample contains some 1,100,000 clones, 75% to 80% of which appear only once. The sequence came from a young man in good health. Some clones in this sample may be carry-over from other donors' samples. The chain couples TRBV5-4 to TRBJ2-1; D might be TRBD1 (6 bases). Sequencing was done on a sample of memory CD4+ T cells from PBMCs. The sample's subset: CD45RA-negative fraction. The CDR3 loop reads CASSPRGRSYNEQFF. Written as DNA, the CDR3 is TGTGCCAGCAGCCCCAGGGGAAGGTCCTACAATGAGCAGTTCTTC.